Each of the 17 T cell receptor beta chains below was sequenced from the same sample in a study of blood T cell repertoires in COVID-19. Only in-frame clones appear in the TCRdb table, and some are missing; sequencing was by immunoSEQ multiplex PCR. The sample has approximately 70,000 clones, about nine tenths seen once. The specimen was peripheral blood. The receptors come from a woman aged 65 to 85 with acute or convalescent COVID-19.

The rearrangement joins TRBV13 to TRBJ2-5, with TRBD2 as a possible D gene (7 bases). V was clipped by 5 bases and J by 2 bases, with 12 bases between them. This CDR3 contains 14 residues. Germline CDR1 reads PRHDT; CDR2 reads FYEKMQ (reference sequence). The CDR3 nucleotides are TGTGCCAGCAGCGTCGGGGGGCCGCAAGAGACCCAGTACTTC. Protein product: CASSVGGPQETQYF.

The chain recombines TRBV7-9 with TRBJ1-1; tentative D call: TRBD1 (6 bases). CDR1 and CDR2 from the germline V gene are SEHNR and FQNEAQ (reference sequence). Trimming cost V 4 bases and J 0 bases, with 9 bases left between them. The CDR3 loop spans 14 amino acids. As DNA, the CDR3 is TGTGCCAGCAGCTATACAGGGCTGAACACTGAAGCTTTCTTT. Amino acids: CASSYTGLNTEAFF.

The rearrangement uses TRBV7-2 and TRBJ2-3; 10 bases agree with TRBD2. The germline V gene has CDR1 SGHTA and CDR2 FQGNSA. The CDR3 loop spans 18 amino acids. V lost 2 bases and J lost 0; bases outside the gene matches: 8. CDR3 amino acids: CASSLRASGGLSTDTQYF. Written as DNA, the CDR3 is TGTGCCAGCAGCTTAAGGGCTAGCGGGGGCTTAAGCACAGATACGCAGTATTTT.

The chain uses TRBV7-2 and TRBJ1-1, with D possibly being TRBD1 (6 bases). The V gene's germline CDR1 is SGHTA and CDR2 FQGNSA. The CDR3 consists of 16 residues. The ends were cut back, 1 base at V and 6 bases at J, with 18 bases in the middle. The CDR3 sequence: CASSLVPGQWISEAFF. CDR3 DNA: TGTGCCAGCAGCTTAGTACCAGGACAGTGGATCTCTGAAGCTTTCTTT.

This chain uses TRBV23-1 with TRBJ2-7; TRBD1 matches at 8 bases. TRBV23-1 is identified as an open reading frame with a role that is uncertain. Germline trimming cut 7 bases from V and 2 bases from J; bases unmatched to any gene: 10. This CDR3 has 15 amino acids. The CDR3 is CASNGQGFLPYEQYF. DNA of the CDR3: TGCGCCAGCAACGGACAGGGTTTCTTACCCTACGAGCAGTACTTC.

The chain is built from TRBV11-3 and TRBJ1-1; no definite D call. CDR1 and CDR2 from the germline V gene are SGHNT and YENEEA. The CDR3 has 15 amino acids. Trimming pared 0 bases from V and 5 bases from J, leaving 13 bases between. CDR3 region: CASSLDPSPGTEAFF. For the CDR3, the DNA is TGTGCCAGCAGCTTAGACCCCTCACCGGGGACTGAAGCTTTCTTT.

The V call is TRBV29-1, the J call TRBJ2-3, with TRBD2 identical over 13 bases. Trimming at V came to 6 bases and at J to 6 bases, leaving 6 bases not matched to a gene. This CDR3 has 14 residues. Germline CDR1 reads SQVTM; CDR2 reads ANQGSEA. The DNA of the CDR3 is TGCAGCGTCGTACTAGCGGGAGGGGGGGATACGCAGTATTTT. This gives the protein CSVVLAGGGDTQYF.

The chain joins TRBV19 to TRBJ2-2, with 7 bases fitting TRBD2. The V gene end was trimmed by 7 bases and the J gene end by 2 bases; junction bases not matched to a gene: 7. From germline, CDR1 is LNHDA and CDR2 SQIVND (reference sequence). This CDR3 is 15 amino acids long. CDR3 bases: TGTGCCAGTACCCTTTGGGAGGGAAACACCGGGGAGCTGTTTTTT. This codes for CASTLWEGNTGELFF.

This chain uses TRBV2 with TRBJ1-2; 8 positions agree with TRBD1. Germline trimming cut 6 bases from V and 4 bases from J; bases unmatched to any gene: 10. The CDR3 consists of 15 residues. Germline assignment: CDR1 SNHLY and CDR2 FYNNEI. The CDR3 bases are TGTGCCAGCAGCGCCTCCAGGGGGCTTTTCTATGGCTACACCTTC. Its protein is CASSASRGLFYGYTF. Full variable domain (remainder filled in from reference TRBV2 and TRBJ1-2): EPEVTQTPSHQVTQMGQEVILRCVPISNHLYFYWYRQILGQKVEFLVSFYNNEISEKSEIFDDQFSVERPDGSNFTLKIRSTKLEDSAMYFCASSASRGLFYGYTFGSGTRLTVV.

J is TRBJ1-1 and V is TRBV30, with D unresolved. Germline-derived CDR1 and CDR2 are GTSNPN and SVGIG (reference sequence). The CDR3 loop spans 13 amino acids. V shed 0 bases and J shed 1 base, with 6 bases lying between them. The CDR3, as DNA: TGTGCCTGGAGTGTAGCCCAGAACACTGAAGCTTTCTTT. Its protein product is CAWSVAQNTEAFF.

The chain combines TRBV5-1 with TRBJ1-2, with D possibly being TRBD1 (5 bases). CDR1 is SGHRS and CDR2 is YFSETQ in the germline V gene. V was clipped by 2 bases and J by 6 bases, with 17 bases between them. The CDR3 consists of 15 residues. The chain's CDR3 is CASSLSGTPANGYTF. DNA of the CDR3: TGCGCCAGCAGCTTAAGCGGGACCCCTGCGAATGGCTACACCTTC.

The chain recombines TRBV28 with TRBJ2-7; 8 bases match TRBD1. V dropped 6 bases and J dropped 0; count of bases not matched to a gene: 7. Germline V gene data show CDR1 as MDHEN and CDR2 as SYDVKM. The CDR3 runs to 15 residues. CDR3: CASRRGQGFSYEQYF. The CDR3 DNA reads as TGTGCCAGCAGACGAGGACAGGGCTTCTCCTACGAGCAGTACTTC.

This clone was detected a few times. The chain links TRBV4-2 to TRBJ1-5; no clear D. Germline CDR1 LGHNA, CDR2 YNFKEQ. This CDR3 is built from 13 residues. The V end lost 4 bases, the J end lost 4 bases, and 8 bases lay between the germline ends. The CDR3 protein is CASSLSQNQPQHF. The CDR3 DNA reads as TGTGCCAGCAGCCTCAGTCAGAATCAGCCCCAGCATTTT.

The V and J genes are TRBV14 and TRBJ2-7, with 9 bases that match TRBD2. The CDR3 is 16 residues long. The V gene's germline CDR1 is SGHDN and CDR2 FVKESK. Unmatched junction bases numbered 7, after V lost 2 bases and J lost 2 bases. The chain's CDR3 is CASSQLAGVLPYEQYF. CDR3 bases: TGTGCCAGCAGCCAATTAGCGGGAGTCTTGCCCTACGAGCAGTACTTC.

This chain joins TRBV7-9 and TRBJ2-1, with D maybe TRBD2 (6 bases). Germline CDR1 is SEHNR and CDR2 is FQNEAQ (reference sequence). The CDR3 sequence is 14 residues long. Trimming left V 1 base short and J 5 bases short, with 9 bases between. DNA of the CDR3: TGTGCCAGCAGCTTAGGGGGGACTCACAATGAGCAGTTCTTC. It codes for CASSLGGTHNEQFF.

This sequence joins TRBV19 and TRBJ2-2, with TRBD1 matching 7 bases. V was clipped by 1 base and J by 7 bases; unmatched bases: 0. CDR1 and CDR2 (germline): LNHDA, SQIVND (reference sequence). The CDR3 runs 13 residues. The CDR3 protein is CASSIAGGGELFF. The CDR3 DNA sequence: TGTGCCAGTAGTATAGCAGGGGGCGGGGAGCTGTTTTTT.

V is TRBV19 and J is TRBJ1-2, with TRBD1 matching 7 bases. The germline CDR1 and CDR2 sequences are LNHDA and SQIVND (reference sequence). The CDR3 runs 14 residues. Unmatched junction bases numbered 7, after V lost 3 bases and J lost 6 bases. CDR3 protein: CASSMEGAQDGYTF. The DNA of the CDR3 is TGTGCCAGTAGTATGGAGGGGGCGCAAGATGGCTACACCTTC.